A single sample is the source of the 20 T cell receptor beta chains below, sequenced in a study of cytomegalovirus exposure and HLA in healthy donors. The PCR had 60 Vbeta and 13 Jbeta primers. Sequencing used immunoSEQ multiplex PCR; TCRdb keeps in-frame clones, though not all of them. The data contain approximately 120,000 clones, around 77% of them seen just once; the ten biggest clones take up approximately 10%. The sample taken for sequencing was PBMCs. The receptors here all came from a man aged 40-49 years in good health and CMV-seropositive.

This clone has a single count. The chain uses TRBV4-3 and TRBJ1-4, with unresolved D. V lost 0 bases to trimming and J lost 0 bases, with 5 bases between them. Looked up from germline, CDR1 is LGHNA and CDR2 is YSLEER. The CDR3 totals 15 residues. The CDR3 DNA sequence: TGCGCCAGCAGCCAAGAAACAACAACTAATGAAAAACTGTTTTTT. It yields the protein CASSQETTTNEKLFF.

This clone occurred a few times. This chain links TRBV15 with TRBJ2-2, with TRBD2 matching 9 bases. This CDR3 has 15 residues. Germline V lookup: CDR1 LNHNV, CDR2 YYDKDF (reference sequence). With V trimmed by 0 bases and J by 5 bases, 1 base remained unmatched. As DNA, the CDR3 is TGTGCCACCAGCAGAGAGCGGGGGGGGACCGGGGAGCTGTTTTTT. Protein sequence: CATSRERGGTGELFF.

The chain recombines TRBV14 with TRBJ2-5; 8 bases fit TRBD1. The CDR3 loop spans 15 amino acids. CDR1 SGHDN and CDR2 FVKESK come from the germline V gene. V lost 3 bases and J lost 0; bases outside the gene matches: 3. The CDR3 here is CASSQGQVYQETQYF. The CDR3 DNA is TGTGCCAGCAGCCAGGGACAGGTGTACCAAGAGACCCAGTACTTC.

The count of this clone is one. The genes are TRBV15 and TRBJ1-5; 12 nucleotides agree with TRBD1. CDR3 size: 16 residues. CDR1 is LNHNV, CDR2 YYDKDF, per germline (reference sequence). Losses at the gene ends were 1 base for V and 4 bases for J; bases not matched to a gene: 2. As DNA, the CDR3 is TGTGCCACCAGCAGAGCGGGACAGGGGGCAAATCAGCCCCAGCATTTT. It encodes CATSRAGQGANQPQHF.

The chain recombines TRBV5-1 with TRBJ2-7; TRBD1 matches at 8 bases. The J segment lost 3 bases and the V segment lost 3 bases, leaving 8 bases of the junction unmatched. CDR1 is SGHRS, CDR2 YFSETQ, per germline. The CDR3 has 15 residues. The CDR3 coding sequence is TGCGCCAGCAGCTACACCGGGACAGGCATCTACGAGCAGTACTTC. Translating it yields CASSYTGTGIYEQYF.

This chain's CDR3 is CASSATTLAKNIQYF. The CDR3 DNA reads as TGTGCCAGCTCGGCCACTACGTTAGCCAAAAACATTCAGTACTTC. The chain employs TRBV18 and TRBJ2-4; D ambiguous. Germline CDR1 KGHSH, CDR2 LQKENI. This CDR3 spans 15 amino acids. Between the trimmed V and J ends, which lost 6 bases and 0 bases, there was a span of 12 bases. The full variable domain, rest sourced from reference TRBV18 and TRBJ2-4, is NAGVMQNPRHLVRRRGQEARLRCSPMKGHSHVYWYRQLPEEGLKFMVYLQKENIIDESGMPKERFSAEFPKEGPSILRIQQVVRGDSAAYFCASSATTLAKNIQYFGAGTRLSVL.

The chain combines TRBV7-2 with TRBJ2-5, with D perhaps TRBD2 (7 bases). The V gene lost 4 bases and the J gene lost 4 bases, with 16 bases spanning the gap. The CDR3 has 15 amino acids. The germline V gene encodes CDR1 SGHTA and CDR2 FQGNSA. CDR3 in DNA: TGTGCCAGCAGCTCCCGAGGGGGGGCTCGAGAGACCCAGTACTTC. This sequence encodes CASSSRGGARETQYF.

V and J are TRBV27 and TRBJ2-1, with D maybe TRBD1 (5 bases). The CDR3 is 14 amino acids. Trimming removed 5 bases at V and 0 bases at J, with 8 bases between. Germline values: CDR1 MNHEY, CDR2 SMNVEV (reference sequence). The CDR3 region has the DNA TGTGCCAGCAGTCTCGACAGCTCCTACAATGAGCAGTTCTTC. It codes for CASSLDSSYNEQFF.

V and J are TRBV19 and TRBJ2-2, with D tentatively TRBD1 (5 bases). Looked up from germline, CDR1 is LNHDA and CDR2 is SQIVND (reference sequence). V was pared by 11 bases and J by 5 bases, with 21 bases between. The CDR3 contains 15 residues. As DNA, the CDR3 is TGTGCCGGCCAGGGATGGACCGACGGAACCGGGGAGCTGTTTTTT. Protein sequence: CAGQGWTDGTGELFF.

In its sample, this clone was seen a few times. The V and J genes are TRBV19 and TRBJ1-5, with a weak D call TRBD1 (6 bases). V lost 5 bases, J lost 4 bases, and 15 bases lay in between. The CDR3 extends over 15 amino acids. CDR1 and CDR2 from the germline V gene are LNHDA and SQIVND (reference sequence). In nucleotides, the CDR3 is TGTGCCAGTAGTCCTCGTAAGGGGACAAATCAGCCCCAGCATTTT. Translating it yields CASSPRKGTNQPQHF.

The chain is built from TRBV7-6 and TRBJ1-5, with a weak D call TRBD1 (5 bases). The V gene lost 2 bases and the J gene lost 6 bases, with 14 bases spanning the gap. The CDR3 contains 15 residues. Germline V CDR1 and CDR2: SGHVS, FNYEAQ. CDR3: CASSLMLGVGQPQHF. CDR3 nucleotides: TGTGCCAGCAGCTTAATGTTAGGGGTAGGTCAGCCCCAGCATTTT.

The rearrangement joins TRBV9 to TRBJ2-5; the match to TRBD2 covers 8 bases. Germline assignment: CDR1 SGDLS and CDR2 YYNGEE. The CDR3 length is 16 residues. With 0 bases clipped from V and 5 bases from J, the junction kept 9 bases outside the gene matches. The CDR3 DNA is TGTGCCAGCAGCGTAGACCTAGCGGGTATGGGGGAGACCCAGTACTTC. This codes for CASSVDLAGMGETQYF. Supplemented by reference TRBV9 and TRBJ2-5, the full variable domain reads DSGVTQTPKHLITATGQRVTLRCSPRSGDLSVYWYQQSLDQGLQFLIQYYNGEERAKGNILERFSAQQFPDLHSELNLSSLELGDSALYFCASSVDLAGMGETQYFGPGTRLLVL.

The chain uses TRBV11-2 and TRBJ2-1, with 7 nucleotides matching TRBD1. The trim removed 1 base at V and 10 bases at J, leaving 10 bases unmatched. This CDR3 is 15 amino acids long. Germline-derived CDR1 and CDR2 are SGHAT and FQNNGV. CDR3 DNA sequence: TGTGCCAGCAGCTTAGGACAGGGAAATCTCATGGAGCAGTTCTTC. This sequence encodes CASSLGQGNLMEQFF.

This clone was seen once. The chain joins TRBV9 to TRBJ2-3; TRBD1 agrees at 7 bases. The germline gives CDR1 SGDLS, CDR2 YYNGEE. Trimming at V came to 0 bases and at J to 5 bases, leaving 9 bases not matched to a gene. The CDR3 has 16 residues. CDR3 region: CASSVGDSRAQDTQYF. The CDR3 coding sequence is TGTGCCAGCAGCGTAGGGGACAGTCGAGCACAAGATACGCAGTATTTT.

This clone has a single count. This chain joins TRBV7-2 and TRBJ1-2; 7 nucleotides match TRBD1. CDR1 is SGHTA and CDR2 is FQGNSA in the germline V gene. The CDR3 consists of 15 residues. After removal of 5 bases from V and 4 bases from J, the junction contained 10 bases not matched to a gene. This chain's CDR3 is CASSAYSTGVYGYTF. CDR3 coding DNA: TGTGCCAGCAGCGCTTATAGTACAGGGGTCTATGGCTACACCTTC.

Here the CDR3 DNA reads TGTGCCAGCAGCCAAGAGGGGGGGGGCAGTTCACCCCTCCACTTT. It specifies CASSQEGGGSSPLHF. The chain has TRBV4-2 and TRBJ1-6; maybe TRBD1 (6 bases). The germline gives CDR1 LGHNA, CDR2 YNFKEQ. This CDR3 spans 15 amino acids. With 0 bases removed from V and 9 bases from J, the gap between germline ends came to 12 bases.

This rearrangement joins TRBV6-1 to TRBJ1-6, with D unresolved. The germline CDR1 and CDR2 sequences are MNHNS and SASEGT. Trimming cost V 3 bases and J 9 bases, with 12 bases left between them. This CDR3 contains 14 residues. CDR3 region: CASSEASGRSPLHF. The CDR3 DNA is TGTGCCAGCAGTGAGGCCTCTGGGCGTTCACCCCTCCACTTT.

The V call is TRBV28, the J call TRBJ1-1, with 9 bases matching TRBD1. The ends lost 6 bases at V and 4 bases at J; junction bases unmatched: 15. The length of the CDR3 is 17 residues. Germline V lookup: CDR1 MDHEN, CDR2 SYDVKM. CDR3 protein: CASSKLDDRGKGTEAFF. The CDR3 region has the DNA TGTGCCAGCAGCAAATTGGACGACAGGGGGAAAGGCACTGAAGCTTTCTTT.

The V gene is TRBV15, the J gene TRBJ1-5; no reliable D call. V was clipped by 0 bases and J by 3 bases, with 3 bases between them. CDR3 length: 13 residues. Germline V gene lookup returns CDR1 LNHNV and CDR2 YYDKDF (reference sequence). The CDR3, as DNA: TGTGCCACCAGCAGAGATCTCAATCAGCCCCAGCATTTT. Amino acid sequence: CATSRDLNQPQHF.

This rearrangement joins TRBV11-2 to TRBJ2-5; D is possibly TRBD2 (7 bases). Germline V lookup: CDR1 SGHAT, CDR2 FQNNGV. The CDR3 consists of 16 residues. Trimming removed 5 bases from V and 5 bases from J, with 21 bases in between. DNA of the CDR3: TGTGCCAGCAGCCCTCCAGGCGGGGGCCACGGGGAGACCCAGTACTTC. Translation: CASSPPGGGHGETQYF.